These 19 T cell receptor beta chains were all obtained from the same sample, sequenced in a study of control samples from healthy donors and cancer patients. The table came from immunoSEQ multiplex PCR; TCRdb's copy has only in-frame clones and leaves some out. The sample records 150,000 to 200,000 clones, 88% being singletons. The specimen sequenced was blood. All receptors derive from a woman between 25 and 40 years old in good health.

The J gene is TRBJ1-6, the V gene TRBV6-5; D call uncertain. CDR1 is MNHEY, CDR2 SVGAGI, per germline. This CDR3 has 15 amino acids. Deletions cut 0 bases from V and 4 bases from J, with 7 bases between. In nucleotides, the CDR3 is TGTGCCAGCAGTTACTCGGATCGGTATAATTCACCCCTCCACTTT. Translating gives CASSYSDRYNSPLHF.

This rearrangement joins TRBV5-4 to TRBJ2-2, with a weak D call TRBD1 (7 bases). From germline, CDR1 is SGHNT and CDR2 YYREEE (reference sequence). This CDR3 has 18 amino acids. Deletions cut 7 bases from V and 11 bases from J, with 33 bases between. Here the CDR3 reads CASLRRSTGSGLTGELFF. The CDR3 DNA reads as TGTGCCAGCCTCCGGCGTTCGACAGGGAGCGGGTTGACGGGAGAGCTGTTTTTT.

This chain joins TRBV2 and TRBJ1-2; tentative D call: TRBD1 (6 bases). The CDR3 is 15 residues long. Germline-derived CDR1 and CDR2 are SNHLY and FYNNEI. The V and J ends lost 6 bases and 0 bases respectively, with 14 bases between them. CDR3 amino acids: CASRQGLGANYGYTF. The CDR3 nucleotides are TGTGCCAGCAGACAGGGTCTCGGGGCTAACTATGGCTACACCTTC.

The chain employs TRBV10-3 and TRBJ1-6; no clear D gene. This CDR3 spans 13 amino acids. V lost 5 bases and J lost 11, with 13 bases in between. CDR1 is ENHRY and CDR2 is SYGVKD in the germline V gene. The CDR3 DNA sequence: TGTGCCATCAGTCCGGACCCACGGCCACCCCTCCACTTT. It codes for CAISPDPRPPLHF.

This clone was detected only a few times. The gene calls are TRBV19 and TRBJ1-5; TRBD1 aligns across 7 bases. Germline trimming cut 1 base from V and 11 bases from J; bases unmatched to any gene: 11. CDR3 size: 15 residues. Germline loops: CDR1 LNHDA, CDR2 SQIVND (reference sequence). The CDR3 nucleotides are TGTGCCAGTAGTATAGCAACTACAGGGGTGCGGGCCCAGCATTTT. Encoded protein: CASSIATTGVRAQHF.

This chain connects TRBV18 to TRBJ2-1; 11 nucleotides line up with TRBD2. CDR1 is KGHSH, CDR2 LQKENI, per germline. The V gene end was trimmed by 3 bases and the J gene end by 7 bases; junction bases not matched to a gene: 8. The CDR3 is made up of 16 amino acids. The CDR3 protein is CASSPQLAGVRNEQFF. CDR3 coding DNA: TGTGCCAGCTCACCCCAACTAGCGGGGGTAAGGAATGAGCAGTTCTTC.

The rearrangement uses TRBV5-1 and TRBJ2-7, with TRBD2 as a possible D gene (6 bases). The CDR3 is 15 amino acids. Germline V gene lookup returns CDR1 SGHRS and CDR2 YFSETQ. Trimming pared 3 bases from V and 5 bases from J, leaving 18 bases between. The CDR3 DNA follows: TGCGCCAGCAGCTCGGTCCTGGCGGGCGGGGACGAGCAGTACTTC. This sequence encodes CASSSVLAGGDEQYF.

The CDR3 region is CASSTGAGETQYF. CDR3 DNA sequence: TGTGCCAGCAGTACAGGGGCCGGCGAGACCCAGTACTTC. The chain carries TRBV2 and TRBJ2-5; TRBD1 matches 7 bases. V trimming: 5 bases; J trimming: 5 bases; junction bases outside the gene matches: 5. Germline CDR1 and CDR2: SNHLY and FYNNEI. The CDR3 contains 13 residues.

This clone was recorded once. The V gene is TRBV5-5, the J gene TRBJ2-1, with 8 bases matching TRBD2. After removal of 0 bases from V and 8 bases from J, the junction contained 1 base not matched to a gene. The CDR3 runs 13 residues. Germline values: CDR1 SGHKS, CDR2 YYEKEE (reference sequence). This CDR3 is CASSLGLAYEQFF. The CDR3 bases are TGTGCCAGCAGCTTGGGACTAGCGTATGAGCAGTTCTTC. Based on the CDR3 plus reference TRBV5-5 and TRBJ2-1, the full variable domain is DAGVTQSPTHLIKTRGQQVTLRCSPISGHKSVSWYQQVLGQGPQFIFQYYEKEERGRGNFPDRFSARQFPNYSSELNVNALLLGDSALYLCASSLGLAYEQFFGPGTRLTVL.

This clone was observed a few times. The chain recombines TRBV3-1 (or the pseudogene TRBV3-2) with TRBJ2-4; a possible D gene is TRBD2 (6 bases). The length of the CDR3 is 15 residues. Per germline, CDR1 LGHDT and CDR2 YNNKEL (reference sequence). V dropped 4 bases and J dropped 4 bases, with 14 bases sitting between them. In nucleotides, the CDR3 is TGTGCCAGCAGCCTCAACGCGGGGCGGAAAAACATTCAGTACTTC. Its translation is CASSLNAGRKNIQYF.

The chain has TRBV28 and TRBJ1-5, with a tentative D call TRBD1 (6 bases). The ends were cut back, 6 bases at V and 6 bases at J, with 21 bases in the middle. This CDR3 spans 16 amino acids. The germline V gene encodes CDR1 MDHEN and CDR2 SYDVKM. Here the CDR3 reads CASSPTRGGGSQPQHF. In DNA, the CDR3 is TGTGCCAGCAGCCCAACCCGGGGGGGCGGGTCTCAGCCCCAGCATTTT.

The rearrangement joins TRBV5-1 to TRBJ2-3; the D gene is possibly TRBD2 (6 bases). CDR1 and CDR2 from the germline V gene are SGHRS and YFSETQ. This CDR3 spans 14 amino acids. V shed 0 bases and J shed 4 bases, with 9 bases lying between them. The CDR3 reads CASSLAGEADTQYF. The CDR3 DNA reads as TGCGCCAGCAGCTTGGCGGGGGAAGCAGATACGCAGTATTTT.

The chain joins TRBV2 to TRBJ2-5, with D perhaps matching TRBD1 (5 bases). The CDR3 sequence is 12 residues long. V lost 8 bases to trimming and J lost 2 bases, with 9 bases between them. CDR1 is SNHLY, CDR2 FYNNEI, per germline. This CDR3 reads CASSRVQETQYF. The CDR3 DNA is TGTGCCAGCTCCAGGGTACAAGAGACCCAGTACTTC.

The chain combines TRBV27 with TRBJ1-2; 7 nucleotides align to TRBD1. With 5 bases clipped from V and 8 bases from J, the junction kept 5 bases outside the gene matches. Germline assignment: CDR1 MNHEY and CDR2 SMNVEV (reference sequence). This CDR3 is 12 amino acids long. The CDR3 loop reads CASSDRAGGYTF. DNA for the CDR3: TGTGCCAGCAGTGACAGGGCTGGAGGCTACACCTTC.

The chain combines TRBV5-5 with TRBJ1-5; D gene ambiguous. With 4 bases removed from V and 1 base from J, the gap between germline ends came to 12 bases. From germline, CDR1 is SGHKS and CDR2 YYEKEE (reference sequence). The CDR3 has 15 amino acids. The CDR3 bases are TGTGCCAGCAGCCTGCTCGGATTGAGCAATCAGCCCCAGCATTTT. This codes for CASSLLGLSNQPQHF.

The CDR3, as DNA: TGTGCCAGCAGCCTAGGGAAGGGGAGGGCCGAGCAGTACGTC. This codes for CASSLGKGRAEQYV. This chain uses TRBV21-1 with TRBJ2-7; TRBD2 is the table's D call, not checked against the DNA. TRBV21-1 is labeled a pseudogene. CDR3 length: 14 residues.

This sequence joins TRBV10-3 and TRBJ2-1; 9 bases align to TRBD1. CDR1 and CDR2 from the germline V gene are ENHRY and SYGVKD. CDR3 length equals 15 residues. With 6 bases clipped from V and 6 bases from J, the junction kept 9 bases outside the gene matches. Here the CDR3 reads CAIRPPGQGINEQFF. CDR3 sequence (DNA): TGTGCCATCAGGCCCCCGGGACAGGGCATCAATGAGCAGTTCTTC.

This clone showed up just a few times. The gene calls are TRBV27 and TRBJ1-5; D is undetermined. Germline V gives CDR1 MNHEY, CDR2 SMNVEV (reference sequence). The CDR3 consists of 16 residues. V lost 2 bases, J lost 4 bases, and 15 bases lay in between. Written as DNA, the CDR3 is TGTGCCAGCAGTTTAAAGGGCGCAGATACAAATCAGCCCCAGCATTTT. This gives the protein CASSLKGADTNQPQHF.

The chain recombines TRBV27 with TRBJ2-3; D call uncertain. CDR3 length: 14 residues. V lost 5 bases and J 2 bases, leaving 11 bases between the germline ends. Germline V gene data show CDR1 as MNHEY and CDR2 as SMNVEV (reference sequence). CDR3 amino acids: CASSILVPTDTQYF. In DNA, the CDR3 is TGTGCCAGCAGTATTCTAGTCCCCACAGATACGCAGTATTTT.